This is a list of T cell receptor beta chains from one sample in a study of identifying expanded T cells in peripheral blood. Sequencing was performed with immunoSEQ multiplex PCR; in TCRdb, only in-frame clones are kept and a portion is missing. Found here are about 89,000 clones, about nine tenths of them singletons; the top ten hold 3% to 4%. What was sequenced was blood. These receptors all stem from a person between 18 and 75 years old in good health. Both conserved end residues are part of each CDR3. D genes are given only for firm matches. Size is stated for part of the rows, as once, few or many counts, or as a class when the clone is expanded.

TRBJ2-7	TRBV9	TRBD2	-	CASSKYPSGTHYEQYF	TGTGCCAGCAGCAAATACCCTAGCGGGACCCACTACGAGCAGTACTTC
TRBJ1-2	TRBV30	-	-	CAWSVNYGYTF	TGTGCCTGGAGTGTAAACTATGGCTACACCTTC
TRBJ1-1	TRBV11-2	-	-	CASSLVGEGGAFF	TGTGCCAGCAGCTTAGTTGGGGAAGGGGGAGCTTTCTTT
TRBJ2-7	TRBV28	-	-	CASSLGGYTYEQYF	TGTGCCAGCAGTTTAGGGGGGTATACCTACGAGCAGTACTTC
TRBJ2-7	TRBV27	-	-	CASSWRGAGFSYEQYF	TGTGCCAGCAGTTGGCGAGGGGCCGGTTTTTCCTACGAGCAGTACTTC
TRBJ1-3	TRBV7-6	-	-	CASSLGHTGNTIYF	TGTGCCAGCAGCTTAGGACATACTGGAAACACCATATATTTT
TRBJ1-2	TRBV28	TRBD1	-	CASSSSGQGYLGYTF	TGTGCCAGCAGTTCCTCGGGACAGGGATATCTTGGCTACACCTTC
TRBJ2-6	TRBV5-4	-	-	CASSLEPNSGANVLTF	TGTGCCAGCAGCTTGGAACCGAACTCTGGGGCCAACGTCCTGACTTTC
TRBJ1-1	TRBV19	-	-	CASSSPRTTPQNTEAFF	TGTGCCAGTAGTTCTCCACGTACAACTCCCCAGAACACTGAAGCTTTCTTT
TRBJ2-7	TRBV28	TRBD1	once	CASSPGTGPLNRYF	TGTGCCAGCAGTCCCGGGACAGGGCCCCTCAATCGGTACTTC
TRBJ2-4	TRBV30	TRBD2	-	CAWSGLAGAKNIQYF	TGTGCCTGGAGTGGACTAGCGGGGGCCAAAAACATTCAGTACTTC
TRBJ1-2	TRBV30	TRBD1	once	CAWSPGTGGRGYTF	TGTGCCTGGAGTCCCGGGACAGGGGGTAGGGGCTACACCTTC
TRBJ2-1	TRBV10-3	-	-	CAISAGHNEQFF	TGTGCCATCAGTGCCGGACACAATGAGCAGTTCTTC
TRBJ1-6	TRBV7-9	-	few	CASSLDLPGYHNSPLHF	TGTGCCAGCAGCTTAGACCTTCCAGGGTACCATAATTCACCCCTCCACTTT
TRBJ2-5	TRBV12-5	-	medium-sized	CASAQGQPQETQYF	TGTGCTAGTGCCCAAGGACAGCCACAAGAGACCCAGTACTTC
TRBJ2-2	TRBV28	TRBD2	-	CASSFNRGGTGELFF	TGTGCCAGCAGTTTTAACCGGGGAGGGACCGGGGAGCTGTTTTTT
TRBJ2-2	TRBV5-1	-	-	CASKRGTGELFF	TGCGCCAGCAAGCGAGGGACCGGGGAGCTGTTTTTT
TRBJ2-2	TRBV28	-	-	CASSFLQGSNTGELFF	TGTGCCAGCAGTTTCCTCCAGGGATCAAACACCGGGGAGCTGTTTTTT
TRBJ2-1	TRBV2	TRBD2	-	CASSGLAGRANEQFF	TGTGCCAGCAGTGGACTAGCGGGGAGGGCGAATGAGCAGTTCTTC
TRBJ2-5	TRBV2	-	-	CASRGQVETQYF	TGTGCCAGCAGGGGGCAAGTGGAGACCCAGTACTTC
TRBJ2-7	TRBV6-6	TRBD1	-	CASRDRGYEQYF	TGTGCCAGCCGGGACAGGGGCTACGAGCAGTACTTC
TRBJ1-5	TRBV5-4	-	-	CASSVFGTGGQPQHF	TGTGCCAGCAGCGTTTTTGGAACGGGGGGACAGCCCCAGCATTTT
TRBJ2-7	TRBV5-4	TRBD2	-	CASSLIAGGGDEQYF	TGTGCCAGCAGCTTGATCGCGGGAGGAGGTGACGAGCAGTACTTC
TRBJ1-6	TRBV19	TRBD1	-	CASRTGNSPLHF	TGTGCCAGCCGGACAGGGAATTCACCCCTCCACTTT
TRBJ2-1	TRBV5-4	-	-	CASSSAGLYNEQFF	TGTGCCAGCAGCTCAGCAGGTCTCTACAATGAGCAGTTCTTC
TRBJ2-5	TRBV7-9	TRBD1	-	CASSGNRGRGEETQYF	TGTGCCAGCAGCGGCAACAGGGGGCGCGGGGAGGAGACCCAGTACTTC
TRBJ2-5	TRBV2	TRBD2	-	CASNAAGGKETQYF	TGTGCCAGCAACGCAGCGGGGGGTAAAGAGACCCAGTACTTC
TRBJ2-2	TRBV28	-	-	CASSAPRARDPTGELFF	TGTGCCAGCAGCGCCCCCCGGGCCCGGGACCCCACGGGGGAGCTGTTTTTT
TRBJ2-2	TRBV6-4	TRBD2	-	CASSEASGGPTGELFF	TGTGCCAGCAGTGAGGCCAGCGGGGGGCCCACCGGGGAGCTGTTTTTT
TRBJ1-5	TRBV4-2	TRBD1	-	CASSRQGDSNQPQHF	TGTGCCAGCAGCCGACAGGGGGATAGCAATCAGCCCCAGCATTTT
TRBJ1-2	TRBV5-1	TRBD1	-	CASSSLWSRQGEYGYTF	TGCGCCAGCAGCTCCTTATGGTCGCGACAGGGCGAATATGGCTACACCTTC
TRBJ2-3	TRBV7-7	TRBD1	once	CASSLLVPGQGTDTQYF	TGTGCCAGCAGCTTATTGGTACCGGGACAGGGCACAGATACGCAGTATTTT
TRBJ2-3	TRBV6-4	TRBD2	-	CASSPSGGGTDTQYF	TGTGCCAGCAGCCCTAGCGGGGGTGGCACAGATACGCAGTATTTT
TRBJ2-4	TRBV20-1	-	-	CSAGTENIQYF	TGCAGTGCTGGGACCGAGAACATTCAGTACTTC
TRBJ1-3	TRBV30	-	-	CAWSVLTGNTIYF	TGTGCCTGGAGTGTACTAACTGGAAACACCATATATTTT
TRBJ1-5	TRBV28	-	-	CASSTTQGLGNQPQHF	TGTGCCAGCAGCACCACACAGGGACTCGGCAATCAGCCCCAGCATTTT
TRBJ2-7	TRBV28	-	-	CASSAGLGPPYEQYF	TGTGCCAGCAGTGCCGGACTCGGTCCCCCCTACGAGCAGTACTTC
TRBJ1-1	TRBV14	-	-	CASSQGVSAFF	TGTGCCAGCAGCCAAGGAGTTTCCGCTTTCTTT
TRBJ2-3	TRBV6-4	TRBD1	-	CASSGQGADTQYF	TGTGCCAGCAGTGGGCAGGGGGCAGATACGCAGTATTTT
TRBJ2-7	TRBV10-2	-	-	CASSEATESSYEQYF	TGCGCCAGCAGTGAGGCGACAGAAAGCTCCTACGAGCAGTACTTC
TRBJ2-6	TRBV5-1	-	-	CASSFDRLTSGANVLTF	TGCGCCAGCAGCTTTGACAGGCTCACCTCTGGGGCCAACGTCCTGACTTTC
TRBJ2-5	TRBV5-4	TRBD1	-	CASSSRDRSMQETQYF	TGTGCCAGCAGCTCACGGGACAGGAGTATGCAAGAGACCCAGTACTTC
TRBJ2-1	TRBV20-1	-	-	CSSRVYNEQFF	TGCAGTTCCAGGGTATACAATGAGCAGTTCTTC
TRBJ1-2	TRBV23-1	TRBD1	-	CASSQITTGDNYGYTF	TGCGCCAGCAGTCAAATTACAACAGGGGATAACTATGGCTACACCTTC
TRBJ1-2	TRBV5-1	TRBD1	-	CASTEQGPNYGYTF	TGCGCCAGCACGGAACAGGGGCCTAACTATGGCTACACCTTC
TRBJ2-1	TRBV19	-	-	CASSIVGNEQFF	TGTGCCAGTAGTATTGTGGGCAATGAGCAGTTCTTC
TRBJ2-1	TRBV5-1	-	-	CASIPPREQFF	TGCGCCAGCATCCCCCCCCGTGAGCAGTTCTTC